The 30 T cell receptor gamma chains given below trace back to one sample, sequenced in a study of Vδ1+ human thymocytes. These receptors' targets are unknown. Overall study findings and caveats: Highly polyclonal TRG and TRD repertoires with Gaussian CDR3 length distributions appeared in thymus.

Sequences come from RNA converted to cDNA by reverse transcription. CDR3 amplicons came from multiplex PCR with pooled V-gene forward and constant-region reverse primers. TCRdb re-called clones from the multiplex PCR reads via CATT. The sample yields 25,000 to 30,000 gamma-chain clones, about 18% seen once. The source material was Vdelta1+ gamma-delta thymocytes from the thymus. Specified subset: FACS-sorted CD3+ TCRalphabeta- TCRVdelta1+ TCRVdelta2- thymocytes. These receptors originate from a boy younger than two who had congenital heart surgery.

The V call is TRGV3, the J call TRGJP2. Germline CDR1 is VTNTFY and CDR2 is YDVSTARD (reference sequence). The CDR3 totals 16 residues. The V gene end was trimmed by 0 bases and the J gene end by 2 bases; junction bases not matched to a gene: 6. CDR3 residues: CATWDRLESSDWIKTF. CDR3 coding DNA: TGTGCCACCTGGGACAGGCTGGAGAGTAGTGATTGGATCAAGACGTTT.

V and J are TRGV3 and TRGJ1 or TRGJ2. The ends lost 1 base at V and 7 bases at J; junction bases unmatched: 7. CDR3 length: 13 amino acids. Germline V lookup: CDR1 VTNTFY, CDR2 YDVSTARD (reference sequence). The CDR3 here is CATWDSRRYKKLF. CDR3 sequence (DNA): TGTGCCACCTGGGACAGTAGGCGGTATAAGAAACTCTTT.

This clone occurred a few times. V is TRGV2 and J is TRGJ1 or TRGJ2. V lost 2 bases, J lost 6 bases, and 13 bases stayed unmatched. The CDR3 consists of 15 residues. Germline lookup yields CDR1 EGSNGY and CDR2 YDSYNSKV. CDR3 in DNA: TGTGCCACCTGGGACGTCCGGCTGGGTGGTTATAAGAAACTCTTT. This translates into CATWDVRLGGYKKLF.

In this sample, this clone turned up a few times. The sample holds other DNA sequences that translate to the same CDR3. The gene calls are TRGV4 and TRGJ1 or TRGJ2. This CDR3 is 15 amino acids long. Germline CDR1 is EGSTGY and CDR2 is YDSYTSSV. V lost 0 bases to trimming and J lost 5 bases; unmatched junction nucleotides: 10. This CDR3 reads CATWDGPRGNYKKLF. CDR3 nucleotide sequence: TGTGCCACCTGGGATGGGCCCCGGGGGAATTATAAGAAACTCTTT.

The rearrangement uses TRGV4 and TRGJP1. The junction had 2 bases not matched to a gene; V was cut back by 6 bases and J by 1 base. CDR3 length: 13 amino acids. The germline gives CDR1 EGSTGY, CDR2 YDSYTSSV. This chain's CDR3 is CATWFTTGWFKIF. CDR3 in DNA: TGTGCCACCTGGTTTACCACTGGTTGGTTCAAGATATTT.

V is TRGV2 and J is TRGJ1 or TRGJ2. The CDR3 totals 12 residues. Losses at the gene ends were 3 bases for V and 10 bases for J; bases not matched to a gene: 9. CDR1 and CDR2 from the germline V gene are EGSNGY and YDSYNSKV. The CDR3 protein is CATWDRHNKKLF. The DNA of the CDR3 is TGTGCCACCTGGGACAGACACAACAAGAAACTCTTT.

Concerning this clone: Other DNA sequences in this specimen translate into the identical CDR3. The J gene is TRGJ1 or TRGJ2, the V gene TRGV2. V gave up 2 bases and J gave up 1 base; unmatched junction bases: 5. The germline CDR1 and CDR2 sequences are EGSNGY and YDSYNSKV. The CDR3 contains 14 residues. CDR3 sequence: CATWDETNYYKKLF. In DNA form, the CDR3 reads TGTGCCACCTGGGACGAGACAAATTATTATAAGAAACTCTTT.

This clone was seen more than once but under ten times. The chain combines TRGV4 with TRGJ1 or TRGJ2. The CDR3 covers 11 residues. V lost 1 base to trimming and J lost 10 bases; unmatched junction nucleotides: 4. CDR1 is EGSTGY and CDR2 is YDSYTSSV in the germline V gene. The CDR3 coding sequence is TGTGCCACCTGGGATGGCGTGAAGAAACTCTTT. It yields the protein CATWDGVKKLF.

This clone was seen a handful of times. This chain connects TRGV3 to TRGJ1 or TRGJ2. The CDR3 sequence is 15 residues long. V shed 0 bases, J shed 3 bases, and the junction held 8 bases outside the gene matches. Germline CDR1 is VTNTFY and CDR2 is YDVSTARD (reference sequence). This CDR3 reads CATWDRPNFYYKKLF. The CDR3 nucleotides are TGTGCCACCTGGGACAGGCCCAATTTTTATTATAAGAAACTCTTT.

The chain is built from TRGV3 and TRGJ1 or TRGJ2. V was clipped by 3 bases and J by 12 bases; unmatched bases: 8. The CDR3 consists of 11 residues. Germline assignment: CDR1 VTNTFY and CDR2 YDVSTARD (reference sequence). The chain's CDR3 is CATWDGRWKLF. The CDR3 coding sequence is TGTGCCACCTGGGACGGCCGTTGGAAACTCTTT.

This clone has only a few counts. The V call is TRGV4, the J call TRGJ1 or TRGJ2. With V trimmed by 0 bases and J by 11 bases, 4 bases remained unmatched. The CDR3 is 11 residues long. CDR1 and CDR2 from the germline V gene are EGSTGY and YDSYTSSV. CDR3 residues: CATWDGWEKLF. DNA for the CDR3: TGTGCCACCTGGGATGGGTGGGAGAAACTCTTT.

This clone was observed a handful of times. Other DNA sequences from this sample encode an identical CDR3 as well. V is TRGV9 and J is TRGJ1 or TRGJ2. CDR1 GITISATS and CDR2 ISYDGTV come from the germline V gene (reference sequence). V lost 0 bases, J lost 4 bases, and 6 bases stayed unmatched. The CDR3 has 14 amino acids. The CDR3 protein is CALWEVPRYYKKLF. CDR3 bases: TGTGCCTTGTGGGAGGTGCCACGCTATTATAAGAAACTCTTT.

This clone showed up just a few times. This sample also contains other DNA sequences that code for the same CDR3. This rearrangement joins TRGV9 to TRGJP. There are 15 residues in the CDR3. The V segment lost 5 bases and the J segment 2 bases; nucleotides outside the gene matches: 0. Germline CDR1 reads GITISATS; CDR2 reads ISYDGTV (reference sequence). This CDR3 is CALWGQELGKKIKVF. The CDR3 bases are TGTGCCTTGTGGGGGCAAGAGTTGGGCAAAAAAATCAAGGTATTT.

This clone came up a few times. The V gene is TRGV9, the J gene TRGJP. CDR1 GITISATS and CDR2 ISYDGTV come from the germline V gene (reference sequence). V was clipped by 5 bases and J by 9 bases; unmatched bases: 7. The length of the CDR3 is 15 residues. The CDR3 loop reads CALWGPPLGKKIKVF. CDR3 sequence (DNA): TGTGCCTTGTGGGGTCCCCCGTTGGGCAAAAAAATCAAGGTATTT.

The chain recombines TRGV9 with TRGJ1 or TRGJ2. From germline, CDR1 is GITISATS and CDR2 ISYDGTV (reference sequence). The V gene end was trimmed by 5 bases and the J gene end by 0 bases; junction bases not matched to a gene: 7. CDR3 size: 14 residues. CDR3 nucleotide sequence: TGTGCCTTGTGGGGGGCCGAGAATTATTATAAGAAACTCTTT. Protein: CALWGAENYYKKLF.

Remarks on this clone: A much larger clone lies a single base off, so this may be a read error. The V call is TRGV9, the J call TRGJ1 or TRGJ2. Germline V gene data show CDR1 as GITISATS and CDR2 as ISYDGTV (reference sequence). The CDR3 is 9 amino acids. Here the CDR3 DNA reads TGTGCCTTGTGGGTGGTGCCTCTCTTT. Protein sequence: CALWVVPLF.

This clone was detected a few times. Other nucleotide sequences from this sample produce the same CDR3. J is TRGJ1 or TRGJ2 and V is TRGV2. The CDR3 covers 12 residues. Per germline, CDR1 EGSNGY and CDR2 YDSYNSKV. V lost 4 bases, J lost 5 bases, and 5 bases stayed unmatched. The CDR3 DNA follows: TGTGCCACCTGGGAAAAAAATTATAAGAAACTCTTT. It specifies CATWEKNYKKLF.

This clone was counted a few times. The J gene is TRGJ1 or TRGJ2, the V gene TRGV4. Germline loops: CDR1 EGSTGY, CDR2 YDSYTSSV. The ends lost 3 bases at V and 3 bases at J; junction bases unmatched: 11. CDR3 length: 15 residues. CDR3 sequence: CATWDPSRGYYKKLF. The CDR3 bases are TGTGCCACCTGGGATCCCTCCAGGGGTTATTATAAGAAACTCTTT.

The chain couples TRGV9 to TRGJ1 or TRGJ2. Germline V gives CDR1 GITISATS, CDR2 ISYDGTV (reference sequence). V lost 4 bases and J lost 10; bases outside the gene matches: 13. The CDR3 loop spans 13 amino acids. Written as DNA, the CDR3 is TGTGCCTTGTGGGATCCCTCATATTTGAAGAAACTCTTT. It is translated as CALWDPSYLKKLF.

V gene TRGV3 combines with J gene TRGJ1 or TRGJ2. Germline V gene data show CDR1 as VTNTFY and CDR2 as YDVSTARD (reference sequence). V was pared by 0 bases and J by 3 bases, with 11 bases of the junction left unmatched. The CDR3 is 16 residues long. The CDR3 loop is CATWDRRVPFYYKKLF. The CDR3 DNA reads TGTGCCACCTGGGACAGGCGGGTCCCTTTTTATTATAAGAAACTCTTT.

This clone turned up a few times. This chain connects TRGV8 to TRGJP1. This CDR3 comprises 16 residues. CDR1 VENAVY and CDR2 YDSYNSRV come from the germline V gene. V shed 0 bases, J shed 4 bases, and the junction held 8 bases outside the gene matches. The CDR3 loop reads CATWDRPDGTGWFKIF. The CDR3 DNA reads as TGTGCCACCTGGGATAGGCCGGATGGCACTGGTTGGTTCAAGATATTT.

This clone was recorded a few times. The V gene is TRGV9, the J gene TRGJ1 or TRGJ2. The CDR3 extends over 19 amino acids. The V gene's germline CDR1 is GITISATS and CDR2 ISYDGTV (reference sequence). The V gene end was trimmed by 4 bases and the J gene end by 8 bases; junction bases not matched to a gene: 29. The CDR3 protein is CALWDPATETKNHRNKKLF. In DNA form, the CDR3 reads TGTGCCTTGTGGGACCCAGCCACAGAGACCAAAAACCACCGTAATAAGAAACTCTTT.

The chain links TRGV8 to TRGJ1 or TRGJ2. Germline-derived CDR1 and CDR2 are VENAVY and YDSYNSRV. Trimming cost V 0 bases and J 7 bases; bases outside gene matches: 9. The CDR3 is 14 amino acids. The CDR3 reads CATWDRSNEYKKLF. For the CDR3, the DNA is TGTGCCACCTGGGATAGGAGTAATGAATATAAGAAACTCTTT.

This chain uses TRGV4 with TRGJ1 or TRGJ2. CDR3 size: 14 residues. In germline, CDR1 is EGSTGY, CDR2 YDSYTSSV. V lost 0 bases to trimming and J lost 11 bases; unmatched junction nucleotides: 13. CDR3 protein: CATWDGRSPLEKLF. In DNA form, the CDR3 reads TGTGCCACCTGGGATGGGCGATCCCCATTAGAGAAACTCTTT.

This clone turned up a few times. The V and J genes are TRGV4 and TRGJ1 or TRGJ2. Unmatched junction bases numbered 8, after V lost 3 bases and J lost 3 bases. The CDR3 spans 14 residues. CDR1 EGSTGY and CDR2 YDSYTSSV come from the germline V gene. The CDR3 loop is CATWDYLLYYKKLF. The CDR3 DNA reads TGTGCCACCTGGGATTACCTACTTTATTATAAGAAACTCTTT.

By frequency in the sample, this clone is medium-sized. The same CDR3 arises from other DNA sequences in this sample as well. The chain recombines TRGV4 with TRGJ1 or TRGJ2. The CDR3 sequence is 11 residues long. Trimming cost V 0 bases and J 9 bases; bases outside gene matches: 2. Germline assignment: CDR1 EGSTGY and CDR2 YDSYTSSV. DNA of the CDR3: TGTGCCACCTGGGATGGGCTTAAGAAACTCTTT. It encodes CATWDGLKKLF.

This clone was counted between two and nine times. The chain combines TRGV9 with TRGJ1 or TRGJ2. The CDR3 has 13 residues. CDR1 and CDR2 (germline): GITISATS, ISYDGTV (reference sequence). The J segment lost 8 bases and the V segment lost 2 bases, leaving 9 bases of the junction unmatched. The CDR3, as DNA: TGTGCCTTGTGGGAGGCCCCACGGCATAAGAAACTCTTT. Translated, it gives CALWEAPRHKKLF.

There are a few counts of this clone. This chain uses TRGV4 with TRGJ1 or TRGJ2. V was pared by 3 bases and J by 12 bases, with 8 bases of the junction left unmatched. The CDR3 has 11 amino acids. Germline assignment: CDR1 EGSTGY and CDR2 YDSYTSSV. The CDR3 DNA follows: TGTGCCACCTGGGATCTAGATGGGAAACTCTTT. The encoded protein is CATWDLDGKLF.

V usage is TRGV5 and J usage is TRGJ1 or TRGJ2. V was clipped by 3 bases and J by 5 bases; unmatched bases: 4. The CDR3 runs 12 residues. The germline CDR1 and CDR2 sequences are VINAFY and YDVSNSKD. The CDR3 region has the DNA TGTGCCACCTGGGACGTTCATTATAAGAAACTCTTT. This sequence encodes CATWDVHYKKLF.

This clone appeared a few times. The chain employs TRGV3 and TRGJ1 or TRGJ2. Looked up from germline, CDR1 is VTNTFY and CDR2 is YDVSTARD (reference sequence). V dropped 5 bases and J dropped 2; count of bases not matched to a gene: 3. This CDR3 region has 12 residues. DNA for the CDR3: TGTGCCACCTGGGCCCATTATTATAAGAAACTCTTT. Protein sequence: CATWAHYYKKLF.